The 17 T cell receptor beta chains listed next were all sequenced from one sample in a study of T cell responses to AZD1222 COVID-19 vaccine. Sequenced by immunoSEQ multiplex PCR; TCRdb stores in-frame clones only, minus some. The sample has 15,000 to 20,000 clones, roughly 79% seen once; the top ten hold roughly 23%. Sequenced material: peripheral blood, taken 28 days after the second AZD1222 dose. The receptors derive from an adult who received the AZD1222 COVID-19 vaccine.

This clone is a singleton in its sample. The chain couples TRBV20-1 to TRBJ2-1; D gene unclear. The CDR3 has 10 amino acids. Germline V gene sequence: CDR1 DFQATT, CDR2 SNEGSKA (reference sequence). The V end lost 5 bases, the J end lost 7 bases, and 6 bases lay between the germline ends. Written as DNA, the CDR3 is TGCAGTGCTGCTGGGAATGAGCAGTTCTTC. The encoded protein is CSAAGNEQFF.

The V gene is TRBV27, the J gene TRBJ1-5; the D gene is possibly TRBD1 (5 bases). Germline V CDR1 and CDR2: MNHEY, SMNVEV (reference sequence). Trimming pared 5 bases from V and 0 bases from J, leaving 14 bases between. This CDR3 is built from 16 residues. The CDR3 sequence: CASSPGRHYSNQPQHF. The CDR3 coding sequence is TGTGCCAGCAGTCCAGGGCGGCATTATAGCAATCAGCCCCAGCATTTT.

The chain carries TRBV2 and TRBJ2-3; 10 positions agree with TRBD2. Trimming cost V 6 bases and J 1 base; bases outside gene matches: 4. The CDR3 consists of 15 residues. Germline CDR1 and CDR2: SNHLY and FYNNEI. The CDR3 here is CASRILAGGTDTQYF. DNA for the CDR3: TGTGCCAGCAGGATCCTAGCGGGGGGCACAGATACGCAGTATTTT.

The chain has TRBV7-2 and TRBJ2-3; D remains unclear. CDR3 length: 14 amino acids. CDR1 is SGHTA, CDR2 FQGNSA, per germline. Deletions cut 2 bases from V and 2 bases from J, with 8 bases between. CDR3 loop: CASSLTWNTDTQYF. The CDR3 DNA follows: TGTGCCAGCAGCTTAACATGGAACACAGATACGCAGTATTTT.

This chain links TRBV5-4 with TRBJ2-7; 10 bases map to TRBD2. After removal of 4 bases from V and 3 bases from J, the junction contained 10 bases not matched to a gene. Germline loops: CDR1 SGHNT, CDR2 YYREEE (reference sequence). The CDR3 has 16 residues. The CDR3 bases are TGTGCCAGCAGCCTCGGCAGCGGGGGGGCCATCTACGAGCAGTACTTC. Its protein product is CASSLGSGGAIYEQYF. Supplemented by reference TRBV5-4 and TRBJ2-7, the full variable domain reads ETGVTQSPTHLIKTRGQQVTLRCSSQSGHNTVSWYQQALGQGPQFIFQYYREEENGRGNFPPRFSGLQFPNYSSELNVNALELDDSALYLCASSLGSGGAIYEQYFGPGTRLTVT.

This clone was counted between two and nine times. This chain's CDR3 is CASSRTGTDTQYF. CDR3 nucleotides: TGTGCCAGCAGCCGAACCGGGACAGATACGCAGTATTTT. The chain couples TRBV4-2 to TRBJ2-3; no firm D call. The CDR3 has 13 residues. Germline CDR1 and CDR2: LGHNA and YNFKEQ. V lost 4 bases and J 3 bases, leaving 8 bases between the germline ends.

The chain is built from TRBV5-4 and TRBJ1-3, with D uncertain. Deletions cut 2 bases from V and 0 bases from J, with 9 bases between. The germline V gene has CDR1 SGHNT and CDR2 YYREEE (reference sequence). The CDR3 has 15 amino acids. CDR3 protein: CASSFDGDSGNTIYF. CDR3 nucleotide sequence: TGTGCCAGCAGCTTTGACGGAGACTCTGGAAACACCATATATTTT.

The chain carries TRBV19 and TRBJ2-3; no definite D call. CDR1 LNHDA and CDR2 SQIVND come from the germline V gene (reference sequence). V lost 10 bases and J 5 bases, leaving 13 bases between the germline ends. The CDR3 consists of 12 residues. The CDR3 DNA reads TGTGCCACCCGGCAGTCGGGAGATACGCAGTATTTT. It codes for CATRQSGDTQYF.

The V gene is TRBV2, the J gene TRBJ1-2; 8 nucleotides line up with TRBD1. This CDR3 has 14 amino acids. V was clipped by 4 bases and J by 5 bases; unmatched bases: 6. Per the germline V gene, CDR1 is SNHLY and CDR2 is FYNNEI. CDR3 nucleotide sequence: TGTGCCAGCAGTGGCCAGGGGGCCCCGTATGGCTACACCTTC. Its protein is CASSGQGAPYGYTF.

CDR3 in amino acids: CAINKGSGGEAGELFF. The CDR3, as DNA: TGTGCCATCAATAAGGGGTCGGGAGGGGAAGCCGGGGAGCTGTTTTTT. The gene calls are TRBV10-3 and TRBJ2-2, with 8 bases lining up with TRBD2. Germline CDR1 is ENHRY and CDR2 is SYGVKD. V lost 7 bases and J lost 6; bases outside the gene matches: 13. This CDR3 has 16 amino acids.

The gene calls are TRBV11-3 and TRBJ1-1; D is undetermined. Trimming pared 5 bases from V and 4 bases from J, leaving 20 bases between. Germline CDR1 and CDR2: SGHNT and YENEEA. The CDR3 runs 16 residues. The CDR3 region has the DNA TGTGCCAGCAGCCCCCGGAACTGGAGGGAGTGCACTGAAGCTTTCTTT. Translation: CASSPRNWRECTEAFF.

This clone occurred once. The chain has TRBV20-1 and TRBJ1-1, with TRBD1 as a possible D gene (5 bases). Germline-derived CDR1 and CDR2 are DFQATT and SNEGSKA (reference sequence). The V end was cut by 3 bases, the J end by 2 bases, with 13 bases between. The CDR3 runs to 14 residues. CDR3 sequence reads: CSASSAGRNTEAFF. DNA for the CDR3: TGCAGTGCTAGTTCGGCAGGGCGAAACACTGAAGCTTTCTTT.

The V and J genes are TRBV7-2 and TRBJ1-5, with 7 bases matching TRBD1. The CDR3 consists of 16 residues. Germline V gene sequence: CDR1 SGHTA, CDR2 FQGNSA. Trimming removed 5 bases from V and 3 bases from J; junction bases left unmatched: 10. Here the CDR3 DNA reads TGTGCCAGCAGCGCCGGTCCGGGACAGCTCAATCAGCCCCAGCATTTT. Amino acid sequence: CASSAGPGQLNQPQHF.

The chain joins TRBV7-3 to TRBJ2-1, with TRBD2 matching 9 bases. The germline gives CDR1 SGHTA, CDR2 FQGTGA. The CDR3 spans 15 residues. The V gene end was trimmed by 5 bases and the J gene end by 5 bases; junction bases not matched to a gene: 7. CDR3 loop: CASSRAGGPDNEQFF. The CDR3 DNA reads TGTGCCAGCAGCCGCGCGGGAGGGCCTGACAATGAGCAGTTCTTC.

This chain uses TRBV4-2 with TRBJ1-1; no reliable D call. Trimming took 3 bases from V and 1 from J, leaving 9 bases between them. Germline CDR1 is LGHNA and CDR2 is YNFKEQ. There are 14 residues in the CDR3. The CDR3 DNA sequence: TGTGCCAGCAGCCACCTGGATAGGAACACTGAAGCTTTCTTT. It specifies CASSHLDRNTEAFF.

The chain is built from TRBV2 and TRBJ2-5; D uncertain. The CDR3 totals 13 residues. Trimming left V 4 bases short and J 4 bases short, with 10 bases between. Per the germline V gene, CDR1 is SNHLY and CDR2 is FYNNEI. The CDR3 region has the DNA TGTGCCAGCAGTGCGGCAGAAGGAGAGACCCAGTACTTC. This gives the protein CASSAAEGETQYF.

This sequence joins TRBV6-5 and TRBJ1-1, with D possibly TRBD1 on 5 matching bases. The V gene's germline CDR1 is MNHEY and CDR2 SVGAGI. V was shortened by 7 bases and J by 5 bases, with 20 bases between the two germline ends. The CDR3 runs 15 residues. CDR3 DNA: TGTGCCAGCATTCACTTACCCGTGGGGGGGACTGAAGCTTTCTTT. Residues: CASIHLPVGGTEAFF.